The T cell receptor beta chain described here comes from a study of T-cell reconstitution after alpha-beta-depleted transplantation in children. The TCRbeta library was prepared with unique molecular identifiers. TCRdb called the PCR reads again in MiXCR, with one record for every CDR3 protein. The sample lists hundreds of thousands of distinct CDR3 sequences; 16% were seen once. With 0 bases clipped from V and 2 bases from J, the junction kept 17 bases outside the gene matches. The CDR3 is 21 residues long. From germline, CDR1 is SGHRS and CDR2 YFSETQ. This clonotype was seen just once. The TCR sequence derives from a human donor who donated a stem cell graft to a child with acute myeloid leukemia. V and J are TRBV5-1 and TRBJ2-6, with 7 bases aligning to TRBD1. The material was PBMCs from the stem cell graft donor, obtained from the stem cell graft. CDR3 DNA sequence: TGCGCCAGCAGCTTGGGTCGGGGAGTGGACAGGTCTTTCCCTGGGGCCAACGTCCTGACTTTC. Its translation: CASSLGRGVDRSFPGANVLTF.